Below are 21 T cell receptor beta chains sequenced from a single sample in a study of T cells after yellow fever vaccination. TCRdb re-derived calls from the 5' RACE reads in MiXCR, one entry per CDR3 protein. The repertoire consists of 300,000 or so distinct CDR3 sequences, with roughly 6.8% occurring once and the leading ten covering about a sixth. This specimen was PBMCs, taken roughly seven weeks after the first yellow fever vaccination. These receptor sequences come from a man aged 18 to 29 who received the YFV17D yellow fever vaccine.

There are many counts of this clonotype. V gene TRBV6-5 combines with J gene TRBJ1-4, with 9 bases lining up with TRBD1. Germline V gene lookup returns CDR1 MNHEY and CDR2 SVGAGI. Trimming removed 7 bases from V and 7 bases from J; junction bases left unmatched: 10. The CDR3 runs 15 residues. The CDR3 protein is CASTSGQGPSEKLFF. CDR3 coding DNA: TGTGCCAGCACTTCGGGACAGGGTCCAAGTGAAAAACTGTTTTTT.

The sample holds a few counts of this clonotype. CDR3 protein: CSALWGGAYNEQFF. The CDR3 nucleotides are TGCAGTGCTTTGTGGGGGGGGGCTTACAATGAGCAGTTCTTC. This chain links TRBV20-1 with TRBJ2-1; TRBD2 is a possible D gene (7 bases). The germline gives CDR1 DFQATT, CDR2 SNEGSKA (reference sequence). The CDR3 has 14 residues. Deletions cut 5 bases from V and 4 bases from J, with 15 bases between.

The sample holds many counts of this clonotype. CDR3 protein: CASSSTGDQPQHF. The CDR3 DNA reads TGCGCCAGCAGCTCGACAGGGGATCAGCCCCAGCATTTT. The J gene is TRBJ1-5, the V gene TRBV5-1; 8 bases match TRBD1. The CDR3 totals 13 residues. Losses at the gene ends were 3 bases for V and 5 bases for J; bases not matched to a gene: 1. The V gene's germline CDR1 is SGHRS and CDR2 YFSETQ.

This clonotype appeared many times. The chain joins TRBV29-1 to TRBJ1-2; D is undetermined. Trimming removed 0 bases at V and 2 bases at J, with 10 bases between. Germline loops: CDR1 SQVTM, CDR2 ANQGSEA. The CDR3 spans 14 residues. The CDR3 DNA sequence: TGCAGCGTTGAAGAAGGCGGTGCCAACTATGGCTACACCTTC. Amino acid sequence: CSVEEGGANYGYTF.

This clonotype was seen many times. The chain has TRBV7-2 and TRBJ2-1; D uncertain. This CDR3 has 15 amino acids. Trimming pared 6 bases from V and 3 bases from J, leaving 15 bases between. The germline V gene encodes CDR1 SGHTA and CDR2 FQGNSA. CDR3 in amino acids: CASSPDSSFYNEQFF. DNA for the CDR3: TGTGCCAGCAGTCCCGACTCGTCCTTCTACAATGAGCAGTTCTTC.

The gene calls are TRBV12-3 or TRBV12-4 and TRBJ2-3, with D possibly called TRBD1 or TRBD2 (5 bases each). V was shortened by 6 bases and J by 5 bases, with 24 bases between the two germline ends. This CDR3 comprises 17 residues. The CDR3 DNA sequence: TGTGCCAGCAGAAAGAGGGGCATGGGGCCGAGGAAAGATACGCAGTATTTT. Translated: CASRKRGMGPRKDTQYF.

The rearrangement uses TRBV4-3 and TRBJ2-7; 7 nucleotides line up with TRBD1. Trimming cost V 1 base and J 2 bases; bases outside gene matches: 5. Germline values: CDR1 LGHNA, CDR2 YSLEER. The CDR3 runs to 15 residues. The CDR3 here is CASSQGTGNTYEQYF. DNA of the CDR3: TGCGCCAGCAGCCAAGGGACAGGAAATACCTACGAGCAGTACTTC.

V and J are TRBV20-1 and TRBJ2-7, with 8 bases aligning to TRBD1. CDR3 length equals 13 residues. The V segment lost 3 bases and the J segment 4 bases; nucleotides outside the gene matches: 5. The germline V gene has CDR1 DFQATT and CDR2 SNEGSKA (reference sequence). The CDR3 DNA sequence: TGCAGTGCTAGGGACAGGGCAGGGTACGAGCAGTACTTC. It specifies CSARDRAGYEQYF.

This chain connects TRBV5-6 to TRBJ1-4, with D unresolved. V was cut by 2 bases and J by 4 bases, with 9 bases left in between. Germline lookup yields CDR1 SGHDT and CDR2 YYEEEE. The CDR3 spans 14 residues. DNA for the CDR3: TGTGCCAGCAGCTTAGCAGGAGTTAATGAAAAACTGTTTTTT. Encoded protein: CASSLAGVNEKLFF.

The J gene is TRBJ2-1, the V gene TRBV20-1; 10 nucleotides agree with TRBD2. V lost 5 bases, J lost 0 bases, and 4 bases stayed unmatched. The CDR3 is 15 residues long. Per germline, CDR1 DFQATT and CDR2 SNEGSKA (reference sequence). CDR3 region: CSAYSGGSSYNEQFF. The CDR3 DNA follows: TGCAGTGCTTATAGCGGGGGGAGCTCCTACAATGAGCAGTTCTTC.

This clonotype has a handful of counts. The genes are TRBV5-1 and TRBJ2-5; D ambiguous. V shed 0 bases and J shed 1 base, with 7 bases lying between them. In germline, CDR1 is SGHRS, CDR2 YFSETQ. CDR3 size: 14 residues. CDR3 in amino acids: CASSLAQPQETQYF. The DNA for the CDR3 is TGCGCCAGCAGCTTGGCACAGCCCCAAGAGACCCAGTACTTC. The full variable domain, rest sourced from reference TRBV5-1 and TRBJ2-5, is KAGVTQTPRYLIKTRGQQVTLSCSPISGHRSVSWYQQTPGQGLQFLFEYFSETQRNKGNFPGRFSGRQFSNSRSEMNVSTLELGDSALYLCASSLAQPQETQYFGPGTRLLVL.

V gene TRBV29-1 combines with J gene TRBJ2-3; TRBD2 matches 13 bases. From germline, CDR1 is SQVTM and CDR2 ANQGSEA. This CDR3 is built from 17 residues. The ends lost 6 bases at V and 0 bases at J; junction bases unmatched: 9. The CDR3 reads CSVGLTSGGDSTDTQYF. CDR3 coding DNA: TGCAGCGTCGGACTAACTAGCGGGGGGGACAGCACAGATACGCAGTATTTT.

The chain employs TRBV28 and TRBJ1-2; D gene ambiguous. CDR1 and CDR2 (germline): MDHEN, SYDVKM. V was clipped by 10 bases and J by 12 bases, with 15 bases between them. The CDR3 contains 10 residues. The CDR3 DNA is TGTGCCACAGACAAGCCGCCCCACACCTTC. It translates to CATDKPPHTF.

This chain uses TRBV19 with TRBJ1-5, with unresolved D. The CDR3 loop spans 14 amino acids. The V and J ends lost 2 bases and 5 bases respectively, with 10 bases between them. CDR1 and CDR2 (germline): LNHDA, SQIVND (reference sequence). CDR3 in amino acids: CASSITKGHQPQHF. CDR3 coding DNA: TGTGCCAGTAGTATAACAAAAGGGCATCAGCCCCAGCATTTT.

Only a few counts were recorded for this clonotype. The chain uses TRBV4-1 and TRBJ1-6; D not certain. This CDR3 region has 13 residues. V was trimmed by 4 bases and J by 9 bases, leaving 10 bases between them. CDR1 and CDR2 from the germline V gene are MGHRA and YSYEKL. This CDR3 is CASSRPGVSPLHF. CDR3 nucleotides: TGCGCCAGCAGCCGTCCAGGCGTTTCACCCCTCCACTTT.

This rearrangement joins TRBV2 to TRBJ1-3, with 7 bases aligning to TRBD1. Germline V lookup: CDR1 SNHLY, CDR2 FYNNEI. The CDR3 extends over 15 amino acids. Trimming at V came to 2 bases and at J to 3 bases, leaving 4 bases not matched to a gene. As DNA, the CDR3 is TGTGCCAGCAGTGAAATGCGGGACAGTGGAAACACCATATATTTT. Its protein is CASSEMRDSGNTIYF.

This clonotype was seen ten or more times. J is TRBJ1-5 and V is TRBV2, with 9 bases aligning to TRBD1. Germline trimming cut 6 bases from V and 6 bases from J; bases unmatched to any gene: 6. The germline V gene has CDR1 SNHLY and CDR2 FYNNEI. The CDR3 sequence is 14 residues long. CDR3 DNA sequence: TGTGCCAGCAGGCTAACAGGGGGCGGTCAGCCCCAGCATTTT. Translating it yields CASRLTGGGQPQHF.

This clonotype was observed a handful of times. The rearrangement joins TRBV3-1 to TRBJ2-3; 12 nucleotides agree with TRBD2. The CDR3 sequence is 16 residues long. Germline CDR1 and CDR2: LGHDT and YNNKEL (reference sequence). J was trimmed by 9 bases and V by 5 bases; bases with no gene match: 12. CDR3 amino acids: CASSSSSGGAGQTQYF. The CDR3, as DNA: TGTGCCAGCAGCTCCTCTAGCGGGGGGGCAGGTCAGACGCAGTATTTT.

The gene calls are TRBV6-2 or TRBV6-3 and TRBJ1-5; D remains unclear. This CDR3 is built from 11 residues. Germline V gene lookup returns CDR1 MNHEY and CDR2 SVGEGT. V was clipped by 2 bases and J by 7 bases, with 3 bases between them. The CDR3 nucleotides are TGTGCCAGCAGTTACCCCCAGCCCCAGCATTTT. This gives the protein CASSYPQPQHF.

At least ten counts were recorded for this clonotype. The chain links TRBV7-2 to TRBJ2-3; D gene unclear. V lost 2 bases and J 0 bases, leaving 6 bases between the germline ends. The CDR3 has 14 residues. Germline-derived CDR1 and CDR2 are SGHTA and FQGNSA. CDR3 bases: TGTGCCAGCAGCTTATTTGGAAGCACAGATACGCAGTATTTT. It codes for CASSLFGSTDTQYF.

This clonotype came up many times. J is TRBJ2-7 and V is TRBV5-1; 9 bases are shared with TRBD1. The germline V gene has CDR1 SGHRS and CDR2 YFSETQ. J was trimmed by 3 bases and V by 4 bases; bases with no gene match: 5. The CDR3 runs to 14 residues. The CDR3: CASSPGTGNYEQYF. DNA of the CDR3: TGCGCCAGCAGCCCCGGGACAGGGAACTACGAGCAGTACTTC.